The clone carrying this TCR beta chain was found once. Its antigen is unidentified. Trimming removed 1 base at V and 7 bases at J, with 13 bases between. The CDR3 covers 13 residues. The germline CDR1 and CDR2 sequences are GTSNPN and SVGIG (reference sequence). This sample was included in a study of cytomegalovirus exposure and HLA in healthy donors. As for the study in general: The 130 or so validation repertoires, a later analysis reported, used the same platform as the roughly 650 repertoires from the first cohort. Study observations and caveats: Most TCRs appeared rarely, but some public TCRs recurred in many donors. In vitro confirmation showed a few CMV-associated chains to be CMV antigen specific. Cytomegalovirus-associated TCR beta chains were listed, numbering over 150.

The method was immunoSEQ multiplex PCR; TCRdb's version includes in-frame clones alone and lacks a portion of them. The sample has roughly 150,000 clones; about 88% are singletons. The TCR comes from a young woman in good health and CMV-seropositive. The specimen was PBMCs. The rearrangement joins TRBV30 to TRBJ1-1, with unresolved D. CDR3: CAWSAPRGLEAFF. CDR3 DNA sequence: TGTGCCTGGAGTGCGCCCCGTGGCCTTGAAGCTTTCTTT.